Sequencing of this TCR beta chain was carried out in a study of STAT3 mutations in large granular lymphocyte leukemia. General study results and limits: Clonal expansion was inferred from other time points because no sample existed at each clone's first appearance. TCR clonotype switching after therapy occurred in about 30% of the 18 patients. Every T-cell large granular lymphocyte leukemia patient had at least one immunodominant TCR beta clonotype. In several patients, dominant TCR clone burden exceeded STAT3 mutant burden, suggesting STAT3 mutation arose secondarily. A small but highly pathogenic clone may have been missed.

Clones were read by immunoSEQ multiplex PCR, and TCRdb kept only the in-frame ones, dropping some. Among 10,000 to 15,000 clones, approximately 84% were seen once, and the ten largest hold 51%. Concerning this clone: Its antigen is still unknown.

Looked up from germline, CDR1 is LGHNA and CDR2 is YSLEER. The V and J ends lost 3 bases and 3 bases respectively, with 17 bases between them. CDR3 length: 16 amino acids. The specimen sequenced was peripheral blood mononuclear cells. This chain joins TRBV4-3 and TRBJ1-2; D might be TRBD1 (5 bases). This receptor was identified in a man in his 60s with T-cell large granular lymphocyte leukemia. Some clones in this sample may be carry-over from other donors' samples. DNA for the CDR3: TGCGCCAGCAGCCACGGGGTGACAGCCCCCGACTATGGCTACACCTTC. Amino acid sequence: CASSHGVTAPDYGYTF.